This TCR beta chain was obtained from a study of T cells in Graves' hyperthyroidism and ophthalmopathy (dated by TCRdb to the late 2010s). A note on the overall study: Peripheral blood was sampled at the time of initial diagnosis, prior to any treatment. TCR V-J signatures able to tell the groups apart were searched for in a discovery cohort of approximately 95 patients, of whom 43 had Graves' ophthalmopathy and about 55 had stable Graves' hyperthyroidism. Once sampling was done, hyperthyroidism patients were given methimazole at a starting dose of 30 mg daily, whereas ophthalmopathy patients were given high-dose intravenous methylprednisolone. According to the paper, TCR Vbeta CDR3 sequencing was carried out on around 140 peripheral blood samples, which came from more than 40 ophthalmopathy, approximately 78 hyperthyroidism and roughly 17 progressor patients. An independent validation cohort of around 19 hyperthyroidism patients and approximately 16 patients who later progressed to ophthalmopathy tested prospective prediction of ophthalmopathy. The 90 or so discovery patients were randomly split 7:3 into training and test sets. In addition, the study compared T-cell repertoires in thyroid tissue and in blood from about six Graves' hyperthyroidism patients. Overall study outcomes, separate from this receptor: Sample size was not statistically predetermined, and blinding of investigators to group allocation was not performed. During validation, the model predicted progression to ophthalmopathy a median of approximately 6 months ahead of onset, with 70.59% sensitivity and 72% to 80% specificity. In cross-validation, a model built on a 13 V-J signature told ophthalmopathy apart from stable hyperthyroidism with approximately 91% sensitivity and around 81% specificity, and in testing the same model reached 80%/75%. Most expanded thyroid clonotypes (frequency above 0.001) were also found in blood, which suggests that blood repertoires may mirror thyroid immune responses.

The CDR3 covers 13 residues, taking in both the cysteine and the phenylalanine. Of the read, only the CDR3 DNA is kept; its 39 bases are in frame from base 1. Based on the germline V gene (reference sequence), the CDR1 and CDR2 sequences are LNHDA and SQIVND. The TCR beta CDR3 regions were amplified from RNA transcripts. The TCR CDR3 was subjected to a first round of RT-PCR using the HTBI primer set and the Qiagen OneStep RT-PCR kit. Libraries were constructed in a second round of multiplex PCR, after which size selection and purification were performed. Sequencing of the libraries was done on an Illumina HiSeq2000 using paired-end 100 bp reads. The authors' analysis ran thus. Raw data were processed with SOAPnuke, discarding reads with adapters, uncalled bases, mean Phred below 15, or no exact constant-primer or identifier match. High-quality paired reads were merged using COPE v1.2.5, and each unique nucleotide sequence was defined as a clonotype. MiTCR v1.1 was used to align clonotypes to the IMGT TRBV, TRBD and TRBJ reference segments. Only V-J combinations with frequency above 0.0001, covering about 99% of repertoires, were analysed. The TCS score was defined as F50 (clonal expansion) divided by E x V (chaos), with BLOSUM62-based TCRdist calculated between CDR3 peptides within each V-J. Welch's t-statistics and random forest reduced fewer than 600 V-J features to 13, which were used in a naive Bayes classifier (R e1071). The public reads were reprocessed in TCRdb via fastp at Q25 and MiXCR, keeping in-frame beta chains. Each entry is one CDR3 protein sequence, shown with its most common DNA and genes. The V and J calls were determined by TCRdb, not by the authors. In all, the sample holds some 500,000 distinct CDR3 sequences, and roughly a sixth of those were seen once. The top ten hold approximately 30% of the sample.

Notes on this clonotype: This receptor's antigen is unknown. A junction boundary mismatches the germline segment, possibly from a read error.

Ophthalmopathy patients had moderately to severely active disease, with a Clinical Activity Score of 3 or more, a NOSPECS grade of 4 or more, and a disease duration of less than 3 months. The study excluded patients with uncontrolled infections, other autoimmune diseases, pregnancy or lactation. Clinical symptoms, serum thyroxine and TRAb, thyroid ultrasound, and orbital computed tomography formed the basis for the diagnoses. Ficoll-Paque density gradient centrifugation was used to isolate PBMCs from under 11 ml of fresh peripheral blood. Total RNA was extracted with Trizol reagent, and quality was checked on an Agilent 2100 Bioanalyzer.

The TCR originated in a woman aged 25 to 39 with Graves' ophthalmopathy. This chain is built from TRBV19 and TRBJ1-1; 10 nucleotides in the junction match TRBD1. The sequencing input was blood. The CDR3 region reads CASSMGTGVEVFF. The nucleotide sequence is TGTGCCAGTAGTATGGGGACAGGGGTAGAAGTTTTCTTT.